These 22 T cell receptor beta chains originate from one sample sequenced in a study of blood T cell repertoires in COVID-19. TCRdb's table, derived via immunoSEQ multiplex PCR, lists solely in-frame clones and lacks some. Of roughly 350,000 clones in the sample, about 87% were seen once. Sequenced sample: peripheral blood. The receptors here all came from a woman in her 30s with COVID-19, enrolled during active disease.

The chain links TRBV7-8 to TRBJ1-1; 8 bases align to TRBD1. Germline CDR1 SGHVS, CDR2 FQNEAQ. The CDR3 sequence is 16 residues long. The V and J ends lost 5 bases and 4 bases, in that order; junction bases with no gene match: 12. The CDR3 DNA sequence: TGTGCCAGCAGCCGCGCTCGACAGGGGCCGGGCACTGAAGCTTTCTTT. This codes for CASSRARQGPGTEAFF.

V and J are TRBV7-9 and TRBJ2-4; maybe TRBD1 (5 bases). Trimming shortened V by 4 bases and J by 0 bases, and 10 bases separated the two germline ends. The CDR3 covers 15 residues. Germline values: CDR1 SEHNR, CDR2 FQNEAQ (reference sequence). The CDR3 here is CASSSLTVAKNIQYF. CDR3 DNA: TGTGCCAGCAGCTCCCTGACAGTAGCCAAAAACATTCAGTACTTC.

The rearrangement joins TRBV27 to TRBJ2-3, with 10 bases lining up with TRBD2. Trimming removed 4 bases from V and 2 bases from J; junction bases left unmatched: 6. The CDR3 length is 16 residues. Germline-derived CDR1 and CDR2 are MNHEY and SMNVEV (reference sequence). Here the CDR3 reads CASSSRTSGYTDTQYF. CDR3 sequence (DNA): TGTGCCAGCAGTTCACGGACTAGCGGCTACACAGATACGCAGTATTTT.

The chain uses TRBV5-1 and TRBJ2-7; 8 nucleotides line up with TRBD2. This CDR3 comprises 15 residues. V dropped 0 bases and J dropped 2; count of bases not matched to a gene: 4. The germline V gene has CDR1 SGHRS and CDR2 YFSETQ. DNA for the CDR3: TGCGCCAGCAGCTTGGGTAGCGGGATCCCCTACGAGCAGTACTTC. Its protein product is CASSLGSGIPYEQYF.

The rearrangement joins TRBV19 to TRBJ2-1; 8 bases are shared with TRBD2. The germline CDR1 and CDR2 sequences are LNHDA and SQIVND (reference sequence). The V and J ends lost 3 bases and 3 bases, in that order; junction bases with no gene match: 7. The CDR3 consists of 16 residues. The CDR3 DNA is TGTGCCAGTAGTATTAGGTTGGCGGGAGGCTACAATGAGCAGTTCTTC. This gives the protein CASSIRLAGGYNEQFF. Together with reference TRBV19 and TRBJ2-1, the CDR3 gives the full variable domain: DGGITQSPKYLFRKEGQNVTLSCEQNLNHDAMYWYRQDPGQGLRLIYYSQIVNDFQKGDIAEGYSVSREKKESFPLTVTSAQKNPTAFYLCASSIRLAGGYNEQFFGPGTRLTVL.

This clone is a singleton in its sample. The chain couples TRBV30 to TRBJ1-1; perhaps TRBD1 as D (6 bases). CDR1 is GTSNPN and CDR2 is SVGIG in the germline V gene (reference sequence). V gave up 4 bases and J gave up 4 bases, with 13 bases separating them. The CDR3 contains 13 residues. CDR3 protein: CAWTRGGGTEAFF. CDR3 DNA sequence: TGTGCCTGGACAAGGGGGGGCGGCACTGAAGCTTTCTTT.

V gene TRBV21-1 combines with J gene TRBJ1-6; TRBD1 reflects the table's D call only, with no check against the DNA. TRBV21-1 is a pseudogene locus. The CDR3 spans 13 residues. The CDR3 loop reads CASSNRGDSPLHF. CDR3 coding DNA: TGTGCCAGCAGCAACAGGGGAGACTCACCCCTCCACTTT.

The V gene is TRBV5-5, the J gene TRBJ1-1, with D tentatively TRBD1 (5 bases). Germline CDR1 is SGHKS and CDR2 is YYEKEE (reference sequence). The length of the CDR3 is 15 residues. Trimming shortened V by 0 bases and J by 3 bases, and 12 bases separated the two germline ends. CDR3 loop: CASSLDLAGYTEAFF. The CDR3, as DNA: TGTGCCAGCAGCTTGGATTTAGCAGGGTACACTGAAGCTTTCTTT.

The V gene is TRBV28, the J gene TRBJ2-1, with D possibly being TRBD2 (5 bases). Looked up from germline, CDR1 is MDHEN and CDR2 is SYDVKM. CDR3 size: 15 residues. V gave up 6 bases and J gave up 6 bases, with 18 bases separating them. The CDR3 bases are TGTGCCAGCAGCTTCGATTCGGGGTGGGGCAATGAGCAGTTCTTC. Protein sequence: CASSFDSGWGNEQFF.

Written as DNA, the CDR3 is TGTGCCAGCAGCCAAGGGCGGCAGCCCCAGCATTTT. This gives the protein CASSQGRQPQHF. The V call is TRBV3-1 (or the pseudogene TRBV3-2), the J call TRBJ1-5, with D hard to call. Germline CDR1 and CDR2: LGHDT and YNNKEL (reference sequence). V was cut by 1 base and J by 7 bases, with 5 bases left in between. The CDR3 consists of 12 residues.

The chain's CDR3 is CASSRILGTGANTGELFF. Here the CDR3 DNA reads TGCGCCAGCAGCCGAATCCTAGGGACAGGGGCGAACACCGGGGAGCTGTTTTTT. The chain has TRBV4-1 and TRBJ2-2; 10 bases agree with TRBD1. The CDR3 runs 18 residues. Germline CDR1 reads MGHRA; CDR2 reads YSYEKL. Trimming took 4 bases from V and 0 from J; bases not matched to a gene: 8.

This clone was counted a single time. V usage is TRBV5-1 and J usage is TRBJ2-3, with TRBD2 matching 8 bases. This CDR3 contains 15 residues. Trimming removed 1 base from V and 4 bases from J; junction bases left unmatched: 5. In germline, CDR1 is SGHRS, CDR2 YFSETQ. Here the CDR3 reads CASSLNSGMPDTQYF. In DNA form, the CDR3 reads TGCGCCAGCAGCTTGAATAGCGGGATGCCAGATACGCAGTATTTT.

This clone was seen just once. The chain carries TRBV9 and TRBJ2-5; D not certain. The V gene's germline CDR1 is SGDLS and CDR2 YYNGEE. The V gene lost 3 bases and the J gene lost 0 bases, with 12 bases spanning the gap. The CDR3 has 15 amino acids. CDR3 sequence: CASSEQNGYQETQYF. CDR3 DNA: TGTGCCAGCAGCGAACAGAACGGTTACCAAGAGACCCAGTACTTC.

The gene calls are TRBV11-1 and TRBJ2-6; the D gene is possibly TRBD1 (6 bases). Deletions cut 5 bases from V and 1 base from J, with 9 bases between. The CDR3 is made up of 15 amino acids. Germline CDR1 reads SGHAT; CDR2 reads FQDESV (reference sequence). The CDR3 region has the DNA TGTGCCAGCAGCCCAGGGACATCTGGGGCCAACGTCCTGACTTTC. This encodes CASSPGTSGANVLTF.

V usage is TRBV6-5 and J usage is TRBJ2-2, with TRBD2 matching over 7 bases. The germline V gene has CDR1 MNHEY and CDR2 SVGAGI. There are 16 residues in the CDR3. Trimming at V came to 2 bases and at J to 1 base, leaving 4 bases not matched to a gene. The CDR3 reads CASSYGERGNTGELFF. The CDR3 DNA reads TGTGCCAGCAGTTACGGAGAGCGGGGGAACACCGGGGAGCTGTTTTTT.

Here the CDR3 reads CASSSGTVNTEAFF. The CDR3 nucleotides are TGTGCCAGCAGTTCCGGGACAGTGAACACTGAAGCTTTCTTT. The chain is built from TRBV27 and TRBJ1-1; 7 bases map to TRBD1. Germline CDR1 and CDR2: MNHEY and SMNVEV (reference sequence). Losses at the gene ends were 4 bases for V and 0 bases for J; bases not matched to a gene: 2. The CDR3 has 14 amino acids.

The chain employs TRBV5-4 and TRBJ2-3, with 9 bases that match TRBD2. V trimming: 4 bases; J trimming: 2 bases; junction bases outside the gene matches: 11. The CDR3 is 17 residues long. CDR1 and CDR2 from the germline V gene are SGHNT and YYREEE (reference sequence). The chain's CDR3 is CASSGGAGTSFTDTQYF. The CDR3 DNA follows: TGTGCCAGCAGCGGGGGGGCCGGGACTAGCTTCACAGATACGCAGTATTTT.

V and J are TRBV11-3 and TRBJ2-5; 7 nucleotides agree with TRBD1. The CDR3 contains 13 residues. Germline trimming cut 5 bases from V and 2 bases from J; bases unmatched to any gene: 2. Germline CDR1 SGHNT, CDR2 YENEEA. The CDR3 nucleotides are TGTGCCAGCAGCCGGGACAGACAAGAGACCCAGTACTTC. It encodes CASSRDRQETQYF.

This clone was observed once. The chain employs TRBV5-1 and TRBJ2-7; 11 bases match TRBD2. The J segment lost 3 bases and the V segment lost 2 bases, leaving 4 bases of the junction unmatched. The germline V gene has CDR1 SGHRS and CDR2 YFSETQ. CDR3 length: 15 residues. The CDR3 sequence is CASSFGTSGVYEQYF. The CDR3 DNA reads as TGCGCCAGCAGCTTCGGGACTAGCGGAGTCTACGAGCAGTACTTC.

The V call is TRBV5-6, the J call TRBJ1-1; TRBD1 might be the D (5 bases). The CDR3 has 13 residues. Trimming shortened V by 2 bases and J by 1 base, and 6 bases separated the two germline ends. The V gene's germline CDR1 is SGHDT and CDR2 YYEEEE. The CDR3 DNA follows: TGTGCCAGCAGCTTTACAGGGAACACTGAAGCTTTCTTT. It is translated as CASSFTGNTEAFF.

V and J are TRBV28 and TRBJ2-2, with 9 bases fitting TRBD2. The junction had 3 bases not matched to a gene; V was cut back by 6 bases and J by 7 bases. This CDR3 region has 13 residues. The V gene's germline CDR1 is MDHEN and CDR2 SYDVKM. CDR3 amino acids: CASRAGGHGELFF. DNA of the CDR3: TGTGCCAGCAGAGCGGGAGGCCACGGGGAGCTGTTTTTT.

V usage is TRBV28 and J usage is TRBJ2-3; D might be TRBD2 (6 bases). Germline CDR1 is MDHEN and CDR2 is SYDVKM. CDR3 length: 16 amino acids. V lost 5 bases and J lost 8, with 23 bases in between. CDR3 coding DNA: TGTGCCAGCAGTCCTTCTAGCGCTATTAGAGGCGGTACGCAGTATTTT. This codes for CASSPSSAIRGGTQYF.